What follows are 23 T cell receptor beta chains derived from one specimen sequenced in a study of blood T cell repertoires in COVID-19. Assay used: immunoSEQ multiplex PCR; TCRdb lists only in-frame clones, some missing. The sample records fewer than 250,000 clones, 80% to 95% being singletons. The material sequenced was peripheral blood. Receptors originate from a man in his fifties or sixties with COVID-19, enrolled during active disease.

The chain uses TRBV7-2 and TRBJ2-5, with D perhaps matching TRBD2 (5 bases). The CDR3 is 18 amino acids. Trimming took off 1 base at V and 2 bases at J, with 20 bases between the two ends. Germline V gene lookup returns CDR1 SGHTA and CDR2 FQGNSA. CDR3 DNA sequence: TGTGCCAGCAGCTTAGAATCGCTAGCTCAATCCAGACAAGAGACCCAGTACTTC. The encoded protein is CASSLESLAQSRQETQYF.

The chain links TRBV4-2 to TRBJ2-2, with 13 bases aligning to TRBD2. V shed 4 bases, J shed 0 bases, and the junction held 5 bases outside the gene matches. The CDR3 spans 18 residues. Germline V gives CDR1 LGHNA, CDR2 YNFKEQ. In DNA, the CDR3 is TGTGCCAGCAGCCGCGGGACTAGCGGGGATACGAACACCGGGGAGCTGTTTTTT. As protein: CASSRGTSGDTNTGELFF.

The J gene is TRBJ2-1, the V gene TRBV3-1 (or the pseudogene TRBV3-2); D is ambiguous. V was trimmed by 0 bases and J by 9 bases, leaving 15 bases between them. CDR3 length: 15 residues. The germline V gene has CDR1 LGHDT and CDR2 YNNKEL (reference sequence). CDR3 sequence reads: CASSQDLRLDTEQFF. Written as DNA, the CDR3 is TGTGCCAGCAGCCAAGATCTGAGACTGGATACTGAGCAGTTCTTC.

The chain couples TRBV28 to TRBJ1-3, with 8 nucleotides matching TRBD1. Unmatched junction bases numbered 1, after V lost 3 bases and J lost 0 bases. Germline CDR1 MDHEN, CDR2 SYDVKM. The CDR3 is made up of 15 amino acids. The CDR3 nucleotides are TGTGCCAGCAGTTTGGACAGGGCCTCTGGAAACACCATATATTTT. Its protein product is CASSLDRASGNTIYF.

The gene calls are TRBV4-1 and TRBJ2-7; TRBD1 aligns across 10 bases. This CDR3 is 14 amino acids long. The junction had 0 bases not matched to a gene; V was cut back by 1 base and J by 3 bases. The germline CDR1 and CDR2 sequences are MGHRA and YSYEKL. The CDR3 DNA sequence: TGCGCCAGCAGCCAAGGGGACAGGGGCTACGAGCAGTACTTC. This translates into CASSQGDRGYEQYF.

The chain carries TRBV3-1 (or the pseudogene TRBV3-2) and TRBJ2-1; TRBD1 might be the D (6 bases). The CDR3 has 17 residues. Trimming stripped 1 base from V and 4 bases from J, with 17 bases between. Germline V gives CDR1 LGHDT, CDR2 YNNKEL (reference sequence). The DNA of the CDR3 is TGTGCCAGCAGCCAAGGAGTTTCAGGGGTGAATTACAATGAGCAGTTCTTC. Its translation is CASSQGVSGVNYNEQFF.

This chain links TRBV14 with TRBJ2-2; 8 bases agree with TRBD1. Germline V gene lookup returns CDR1 SGHDN and CDR2 FVKESK. This CDR3 contains 15 residues. V was clipped by 6 bases and J by 3 bases; unmatched bases: 6. Here the CDR3 DNA reads TGTGCCAGCAGGCGGACAGGGTGGGACACCGGGGAGCTGTTTTTT. Its translation: CASRRTGWDTGELFF.

CDR3 in DNA: TGTGCCAGCAGCTCCCAAGGGGGCGCTGAAGCTTTCTTT. Translating gives CASSSQGGAEAFF. The chain has TRBV7-2 and TRBJ1-1; 7 positions match TRBD1. The CDR3 covers 13 residues. With 4 bases clipped from V and 6 bases from J, the junction kept 5 bases outside the gene matches. CDR1 and CDR2 (germline): SGHTA, FQGNSA.

The chain employs TRBV6-5 and TRBJ1-4; D not resolved. The CDR3 is 14 residues long. Germline values: CDR1 MNHEY, CDR2 SVGAGI. The germline V and J ends were trimmed by 5 bases and 4 bases, with 11 bases remaining between them. The CDR3 sequence: CASSRGSSNEKLFF. The CDR3 DNA reads TGTGCCAGCAGTCGGGGTTCGAGTAATGAAAAACTGTTTTTT.

The rearrangement links TRBV7-2 to TRBJ1-2, with 7 nucleotides matching TRBD1. The CDR3 sequence is 14 residues long. Losses at the gene ends were 5 bases for V and 5 bases for J; bases not matched to a gene: 8. The V gene's germline CDR1 is SGHTA and CDR2 FQGNSA. CDR3 sequence (DNA): TGTGCCAGCAGCCCTGGGGGACAGAGTTATGGCTACACCTTC. Translated: CASSPGGQSYGYTF. Complete variable domain (other parts from reference TRBV7-2 and TRBJ1-2): GAGVSQSPSNKVTEKGKDVELRCDPISGHTALYWYRQSLGQGLEFLIYFQGNSAPDKSGLPSDRFSAERTGGSVSTLTIQRTQQEDSAVYLCASSPGGQSYGYTFGSGTRLTVV.

The V and J genes are TRBV6-5 and TRBJ1-3, with a weak D call TRBD1 (5 bases). The germline gives CDR1 MNHEY, CDR2 SVGAGI. V was cut by 5 bases and J by 1 base, with 6 bases left in between. The CDR3 is 13 residues long. In DNA, the CDR3 is TGTGCCAGCAGTCGACAGTCTGGAAACACCATATATTTT. Translating gives CASSRQSGNTIYF.

The rearrangement joins TRBV12-3 or TRBV12-4 to TRBJ1-1; TRBD1 might be the D (5 bases). V lost 8 bases to trimming and J lost 5 bases, with 15 bases between them. This CDR3 has 13 amino acids. The DNA for the CDR3 is TGTGCCAGCGTAGTGGGGGAGGGGACTGAAGCTTTCTTT. It encodes CASVVGEGTEAFF.

The chain joins TRBV12-3 or TRBV12-4 to TRBJ2-7; 10 bases fit TRBD1. V shed 8 bases, J shed 1 base, and the junction held 2 bases outside the gene matches. This CDR3 spans 13 amino acids. The CDR3 DNA reads as TGTGCCAGCCGACAGGGGGCTTCCTACGAGCAGTACTTC. It is translated as CASRQGASYEQYF.

This sequence joins TRBV24-1 and TRBJ1-1; D is uncertain. The V and J ends lost 4 bases and 11 bases respectively, with 16 bases between them. The CDR3 has 13 amino acids. Per the germline V gene, CDR1 is KGHDR and CDR2 is SFDVKD. In nucleotides, the CDR3 is TGTGCCACCAGTGACCCCATCGAGGCGCGGGCTTTCTTT. Encoded protein: CATSDPIEARAFF.

This clone turned up a few times. The V call is TRBV18, the J call TRBJ1-3; TRBD1 might be the D (6 bases). Germline CDR1 reads KGHSH; CDR2 reads LQKENI. This CDR3 is 17 amino acids long. V gave up 2 bases and J gave up 2 bases, with 16 bases separating them. CDR3 residues: CASSPNPGTPPGNTIYF. The CDR3 coding sequence is TGTGCCAGCTCACCAAACCCAGGGACACCTCCTGGAAACACCATATATTTT.

This chain links TRBV6-5 with TRBJ1-6; D gene ambiguous. The CDR3 contains 13 residues. The germline gives CDR1 MNHEY, CDR2 SVGAGI. Trimming cost V 7 bases and J 8 bases, with 12 bases left between them. In DNA form, the CDR3 reads TGTGCCAGCAAAATCTCGAGGGATTCACCCCTCCACTTT. This sequence encodes CASKISRDSPLHF.

This rearrangement joins TRBV11-2 to TRBJ2-3; 15 bases are a match to TRBD2. CDR1 SGHAT and CDR2 FQNNGV come from the germline V gene. V lost 5 bases to trimming and J lost 2 bases; unmatched junction nucleotides: 5. The CDR3 loop spans 17 amino acids. The CDR3 reads CASSTGTSGGITDTQYF. The CDR3 DNA is TGTGCCAGCAGCACCGGGACTAGCGGGGGGATCACAGATACGCAGTATTTT.

The chain is built from TRBV2 and TRBJ2-3; D gene ambiguous. CDR3 length: 12 amino acids. Germline V gives CDR1 SNHLY, CDR2 FYNNEI. The ends were cut back, 6 bases at V and 1 base at J, with 5 bases in the middle. CDR3 nucleotide sequence: TGTGCCAGCAGCGAGGGCACAGATACGCAGTATTTT. This codes for CASSEGTDTQYF. The variable domain in full, completed from reference TRBV2 and TRBJ2-3, reads EPEVTQTPSHQVTQMGQEVILRCVPISNHLYFYWYRQILGQKVEFLVSFYNNEISEKSEIFDDQFSVERPDGSNFTLKIRSTKLEDSAMYFCASSEGTDTQYFGPGTRLTVL.

The V call is TRBV5-4, the J call TRBJ2-5; 8 bases are shared with TRBD2. The CDR3 runs to 15 residues. The germline gives CDR1 SGHNT, CDR2 YYREEE (reference sequence). The V gene end was trimmed by 4 bases and the J gene end by 1 base; junction bases not matched to a gene: 6. The CDR3 bases are TGTGCCAGCAGCCTCCGACTAGCGCGCCAAGAGACCCAGTACTTC. It codes for CASSLRLARQETQYF. The variable domain in full, with the rest retrieved from reference TRBV5-4 and TRBJ2-5, is ETGVTQSPTHLIKTRGQQVTLRCSSQSGHNTVSWYQQALGQGPQFIFQYYREEENGRGNFPPRFSGLQFPNYSSELNVNALELDDSALYLCASSLRLARQETQYFGPGTRLLVL.

The chain joins TRBV11-3 to TRBJ2-4; 8 bases are a match to TRBD1. The ends lost 6 bases at V and 7 bases at J; junction bases unmatched: 5. Germline V gene sequence: CDR1 SGHNT, CDR2 YENEEA. This CDR3 has 13 amino acids. CDR3 protein: CASSQGQGNIQYF. In DNA form, the CDR3 reads TGTGCCAGCAGTCAAGGACAGGGCAACATTCAGTACTTC.

CDR3 in DNA: TGCGCCAGCAGGACTAGCGGGAGCCTCTACGAGCAGTACTTC. It encodes CASRTSGSLYEQYF. The rearrangement links TRBV10-2 to TRBJ2-7; TRBD2 matches 12 bases. Per the germline V gene, CDR1 is WSHSY and CDR2 is SAAADI. J lost 3 bases, V lost 6 bases, and 3 bases had no gene match. CDR3 length: 14 residues.

This clone has only one observation. V gene TRBV6-2 or TRBV6-3 combines with J gene TRBJ2-1, with 7 bases fitting TRBD1. Germline values: CDR1 MNHEY, CDR2 SVGEGT. Trimming at V came to 6 bases and at J to 2 bases, leaving 7 bases not matched to a gene. The CDR3 is 15 residues long. For the CDR3, the DNA is TGTGCCAGCAGCCAGACAGGGTTTACCTACAATGAGCAGTTCTTC. This sequence encodes CASSQTGFTYNEQFF.

The chain combines TRBV21-1 with TRBJ1-1; the table's D call, TRBD1, was not checked against the DNA. TRBV21-1 is given as a pseudogene. This CDR3 comprises 18 residues. The CDR3: CASSKVQGAPTLNTEAFF. The CDR3 DNA follows: TGTGCCAGCAGCAAAGTGCAGGGGGCGCCTACTTTGAACACTGAAGCTTTCTTT.